A single sample gave rise to the 23 T cell receptor beta chains below, sequenced in a study of post-analysis software for immune sequencing data. No antigen is known for these receptors. Study results and limitations: The study found TRBV5-6, TRBV5-1 and TRBV20-1 among 4 or 5 TRBV segments more frequent in patients than controls.

TCR beta libraries were prepared from cDNA with unique molecular identifiers. A single record per CDR3 protein comes from TCRdb applying MiXCR to the PCR reads. There are 600,000 to 750,000 distinct CDR3 sequences in the sample; about 60% occur only once, and approximately 10% lies in the top ten. The sequenced sample was blood. These receptors were taken from a girl aged 2-10 years with multiple sclerosis.

V and J are TRBV12-3 or TRBV12-4 and TRBJ2-1; perhaps TRBD2 as D (7 bases). The CDR3 has 14 residues. Trimming removed 3 bases at V and 6 bases at J, with 12 bases between. CDR3 amino acids: CASSFWGGGNEQFF. CDR3 bases: TGTGCCAGCAGTTTTTGGGGGGGCGGCAATGAGCAGTTCTTC.

The rearrangement uses TRBV5-8 and TRBJ2-1; tentative D call: TRBD2 (5 bases). Deletions cut 1 base from V and 6 bases from J, with 14 bases between. CDR3 length: 15 amino acids. Germline-derived CDR1 and CDR2 are SGHTS and YDEGEE. CDR3 DNA: TGTGCCAGCAGCTTGAGGAGGAGGCCTCTCAATGAGCAGTTCTTC. It translates to CASSLRRRPLNEQFF. Together with reference TRBV5-8 and TRBJ2-1, the CDR3 gives the full variable domain: EAGVTQSPTHLIKTRGQQATLRCSPISGHTSVYWYQQALGLGLQFLLWYDEGEERNRGNFPPRFSGRQFPNYSSELNVNALELEDSALYLCASSLRRRPLNEQFFGPGTRLTVL.

This clonotype occurred a few times. The chain has TRBV7-3 and TRBJ2-1, with a tentative D call TRBD2 (6 bases). The CDR3 is 18 residues long. Germline CDR1 reads SGHTA; CDR2 reads FQGTGA. V gave up 1 base and J gave up 0 bases, with 16 bases separating them. The CDR3 loop is CASSLIESGPSSYNEQFF. The CDR3 region has the DNA TGTGCCAGCAGCTTAATAGAAAGCGGGCCTAGCTCCTACAATGAGCAGTTCTTC. Variable domain in full (rest from reference TRBV7-3 and TRBJ2-1): GAGVSQTPSNKVTEKGKYVELRCDPISGHTALYWYRQSLGQGPEFLIYFQGTGAADDSGLPNDRFFAVRPEGSVSTLKIQRTERGDSAVYLCASSLIESGPSSYNEQFFGPGTRLTVL.

This clonotype turned up a few times. This chain uses TRBV20-1 with TRBJ2-3; 9 bases agree with TRBD2. V gave up 5 bases and J gave up 2 bases; unmatched junction bases: 8. Germline V CDR1 and CDR2: DFQATT, SNEGSKA (reference sequence). The CDR3 is 15 amino acids. In DNA, the CDR3 is TGCAGTGCTTACCCTCCTAGCGGGGTCACAGATACGCAGTATTTT. Residues: CSAYPPSGVTDTQYF.

The chain employs TRBV3-1 and TRBJ2-4; 7 bases agree with TRBD1. The CDR3 runs to 14 residues. Per germline, CDR1 LGHDT and CDR2 YNNKEL (reference sequence). The ends lost 4 bases at V and 6 bases at J; junction bases unmatched: 6. Here the CDR3 reads CASSPTGNRNIQYF. The DNA for the CDR3 is TGTGCCAGCAGCCCGACAGGGAATCGAAACATTCAGTACTTC.

As to this clonotype: Because it lacks the conserved phenylalanine or tryptophan at the end, this CDR3 is likely a read error. This chain connects TRBV11-2 to TRBJ2-3; 8 nucleotides agree with TRBD2. V lost 7 bases, J lost 5 bases, and 8 bases stayed unmatched. The CDR3 spans 14 residues. Germline CDR1 and CDR2: SGHAT and FQNNGV. The DNA for the CDR3 is TGTGCCAGCACCGGAGCGGGAGCTGGAGATACGCAGTATTGT. Its protein is CASTGAGAGDTQYC.

J is TRBJ1-4 and V is TRBV7-9; 7 nucleotides agree with TRBD1. The germline V gene has CDR1 SEHNR and CDR2 FQNEAQ (reference sequence). The CDR3 has 14 amino acids. V gave up 5 bases and J gave up 6 bases; unmatched junction bases: 6. The CDR3 bases are TGTGCCAGCAGCCCTAACAGGGGAGATGAAAAACTGTTTTTT. Residues: CASSPNRGDEKLFF.

CDR3 in amino acids: CASSPSRSYEQYF. The CDR3 DNA sequence: TGTGCCAGCTCACCTTCCCGGAGTTACGAGCAGTACTTC. The chain is built from TRBV18 and TRBJ2-7; no clear D gene. The V gene's germline CDR1 is KGHSH and CDR2 LQKENI. CDR3 length equals 13 residues. Trimming removed 3 bases from V and 4 bases from J, with 10 bases in between.

V and J are TRBV5-1 and TRBJ2-5, with 10 bases identical to TRBD1. V dropped 4 bases and J dropped 5; count of bases not matched to a gene: 8. The CDR3 covers 15 residues. Per the germline V gene, CDR1 is SGHRS and CDR2 is YFSETQ. The CDR3: CASSIGTGEHETQYF. The CDR3 DNA reads as TGCGCCAGCAGCATCGGGACAGGGGAGCACGAGACCCAGTACTTC. Combining the CDR3 with reference TRBV5-1 and TRBJ2-5 gives the whole variable domain KAGVTQTPRYLIKTRGQQVTLSCSPISGHRSVSWYQQTPGQGLQFLFEYFSETQRNKGNFPGRFSGRQFSNSRSEMNVSTLELGDSALYLCASSIGTGEHETQYFGPGTRLLVL.

The rearrangement links TRBV12-3 or TRBV12-4 to TRBJ2-5, with TRBD1 identical over 10 bases. With 5 bases clipped from V and 0 bases from J, the junction kept 3 bases outside the gene matches. The length of the CDR3 is 15 residues. CDR3 protein: CASSGTGEYQETQYF. The CDR3 coding sequence is TGTGCCAGCAGTGGGACAGGGGAGTACCAAGAGACCCAGTACTTC.

This chain uses TRBV28 with TRBJ2-5; tentative D call: TRBD2 (6 bases). The V gene lost 6 bases and the J gene lost 5 bases, with 13 bases spanning the gap. CDR1 is MDHEN, CDR2 SYDVKM, per germline. This CDR3 contains 13 residues. The CDR3 loop reads CASSLAEKETQYF. CDR3 nucleotides: TGTGCCAGCAGCTTAGCGGAAAAGGAGACCCAGTACTTC.

The chain links TRBV3-1 to TRBJ2-5, with 9 bases that match TRBD2. The CDR3 runs to 14 residues. Looked up from germline, CDR1 is LGHDT and CDR2 is YNNKEL (reference sequence). The V and J ends lost 4 bases and 7 bases, in that order; junction bases with no gene match: 7. CDR3 loop: CASSLAGDLRTQYF. CDR3 nucleotide sequence: TGTGCCAGCAGCCTAGCGGGGGACCTGAGGACCCAGTACTTC.

The genes are TRBV29-1 and TRBJ2-1, with a weak D call TRBD1 (6 bases). The J call is uncertain, as TRBJ2-7 better fits the DNA end. Germline-derived CDR1 and CDR2 are SQVTM and ANQGSEA. The CDR3 spans 13 residues. In DNA form, the CDR3 reads TGCAGCGTTCAGGACAGACCGACCTACGAGCAGTACTTC. It yields the protein CSVQDRPTYEQYF.

The chain links TRBV20-1 to TRBJ2-1; 11 nucleotides match TRBD2. This CDR3 contains 15 residues. Germline values: CDR1 DFQATT, CDR2 SNEGSKA (reference sequence). V lost 6 bases to trimming and J lost 5 bases; unmatched junction nucleotides: 9. The CDR3 DNA sequence: TGCAGTGCCGTCCCCGGGACTAGCGGCCACAATGAGCAGTTCTTC. This gives the protein CSAVPGTSGHNEQFF.

The gene calls are TRBV2 and TRBJ2-1; D is tentatively TRBD1 or TRBD2 (5 bases each). The CDR3 consists of 16 residues. CDR1 is SNHLY and CDR2 is FYNNEI in the germline V gene. V was pared by 11 bases and J by 0 bases, with 20 bases between. As DNA, the CDR3 is TGTGCCCATCCAGGGCCGGGGACCCGCTCCTACAATGAGCAGTTCTTC. Amino acids: CAHPGPGTRSYNEQFF. Full variable domain (missing parts from reference TRBV2 and TRBJ2-1): EPEVTQTPSHQVTQMGQEVILRCVPISNHLYFYWYRQILGQKVEFLVSFYNNEISEKSEIFDDQFSVERPDGSNFTLKIRSTKLEDSAMYFCAHPGPGTRSYNEQFFGPGTRLTVL.

This clonotype was detected only a few times. V is TRBV29-1 and J is TRBJ2-7, with 11 bases aligning to TRBD1. Germline CDR1 and CDR2: SQVTM and ANQGSEA. Trimming took 7 bases from V and 6 from J; bases not matched to a gene: 8. The CDR3 is 13 residues long. The CDR3 spells CSGGTGTGGEQYF. CDR3 bases: TGCAGCGGGGGAACCGGGACAGGGGGCGAGCAGTACTTC.

V and J are TRBV7-2 and TRBJ2-5, with D perhaps TRBD2 (6 bases). V was clipped by 5 bases and J by 5 bases, with 12 bases between them. Per germline, CDR1 SGHTA and CDR2 FQGNSA. This CDR3 spans 13 amino acids. CDR3 bases: TGTGCCAGCAGCCTCGGGACTTTTGAGACCCAGTACTTC. It specifies CASSLGTFETQYF. The full variable domain, with the rest looked up from reference TRBV7-2 and TRBJ2-5, is GAGVSQSPSNKVTEKGKDVELRCDPISGHTALYWYRQSLGQGLEFLIYFQGNSAPDKSGLPSDRFSAERTGGSVSTLTIQRTQQEDSAVYLCASSLGTFETQYFGPGTRLLVL.

A few counts support this clonotype. This chain uses TRBV29-1 with TRBJ1-1; a possible D gene is TRBD1 (6 bases). The V end lost 5 bases, the J end lost 2 bases, and 18 bases lay between the germline ends. Germline CDR1 SQVTM, CDR2 ANQGSEA. There are 15 residues in the CDR3. This CDR3 reads CSVYWGQGQNTEAFF. The CDR3 nucleotides are TGCAGCGTTTATTGGGGCCAGGGGCAAAACACTGAAGCTTTCTTT.

This clonotype was detected a few times. The genes are TRBV2 and TRBJ1-1, with D uncertain. Germline V gene data show CDR1 as SNHLY and CDR2 as FYNNEI. The CDR3 runs 14 residues. The V end was cut by 4 bases, the J end by 0 bases, with 9 bases between. The CDR3 DNA reads as TGTGCCAGCAGTGTAGGTCCCCTGAACACTGAAGCTTTCTTT. Translating gives CASSVGPLNTEAFF.

CDR3 residues: CASSVQVGNEQFF. The CDR3 nucleotides read TGTGCCAGCAGTGTTCAAGTAGGCAATGAGCAGTTCTTC. This chain uses TRBV6-1 with TRBJ2-1, with no clear D. The CDR3 contains 13 residues. V lost 4 bases and J lost 6, with 10 bases in between. The germline gives CDR1 MNHNS, CDR2 SASEGT.

This chain uses TRBV7-9 with TRBJ2-3; D not resolved. V was cut by 5 bases and J by 5 bases, with 17 bases left in between. Germline lookup yields CDR1 SEHNR and CDR2 FQNEAQ (reference sequence). This CDR3 contains 15 residues. The CDR3 spells CASSQRLGSRDTQYF. CDR3 sequence (DNA): TGTGCCAGCAGCCAAAGATTAGGGTCTCGAGATACGCAGTATTTT.

This chain joins TRBV6-7 and TRBJ2-3; the D call may be TRBD1 or TRBD2 (6 bases each). TRBV6-7 is annotated as an ORF whose role is uncertain. Trimming took off 2 bases at V and 6 bases at J, with 21 bases between the two ends. CDR3 length equals 17 residues. For the CDR3, the DNA is TGTGCCAGCAGTTACATCGCCCCGGGGGCGATCGGCGATACGCAGTATTTT. Translated, it gives CASSYIAPGAIGDTQYF.

This chain joins TRBV5-1 and TRBJ2-7; no reliable D call. The V and J ends lost 5 bases and 6 bases respectively, with 21 bases between them. CDR1 and CDR2 (germline): SGHRS, YFSETQ. The CDR3 totals 15 residues. CDR3 residues: CASRETGVRISEQYF. The DNA of the CDR3 is TGCGCCAGCAGAGAGACCGGAGTAAGGATCTCCGAGCAGTACTTC.